This is a list of T cell receptor beta chains from one sample in a study of regulatory T cells in long-lasting Graves disease. TCRdb used MiXCR to reprocess the multiplex PCR reads, holding one entry per CDR3 protein. The sample has around 500,000 distinct CDR3 sequences, approximately 15% seen once. A further study also used this sample, focusing on T cells in Graves' hyperthyroidism and ophthalmopathy.

The sequences come from peripheral blood mononuclear cells (PBMCs), collected at new diagnosis, from a patient treated with antithyroid drugs. The receptors were sampled from a man younger than 45 with Graves disease. The CDR3 runs from the conserved cysteine through the conserved F or W. The order of the fields is clone size, J gene, V gene, D gene, CDR3 DNA, CDR3 protein. A D gene is named only where the DNA matches it firmly. Size is stated for part of the rows, as once, few or many counts, or as a class when the clone is expanded.

many | TRBJ1-3 | TRBV29-1 | NA | TGCAGCGTTGAAAGCCGGGCTGGAAACACCATATATTTT | CSVESRAGNTIYF
NA | TRBJ2-7 | TRBV5-1 | TRBD1 | TGCGCCAGCAGCTTGGGGGACAGGGGAAACTACGAGCAGTACTTC | CASSLGDRGNYEQYF
many | TRBJ2-5 | TRBV12-3/TRBV12-4 | NA | TGTGCCAGCAGTTTGGGGCTTGCAGTACAAGAGACCCAGTACTTC | CASSLGLAVQETQYF
many | TRBJ2-7 | TRBV2 | TRBD2 | TGTGCCAGCAGTGGCGAGGCGGGAGGGCCCTACGAGCAGTACTTC | CASSGEAGGPYEQYF
few | TRBJ2-7 | TRBV6-5 | NA | TGTGCCAGCAGTTACGCCGGGAGTCCCTACGAGCAGTACTTC | CASSYAGSPYEQYF
NA | TRBJ2-3 | TRBV6-1 | TRBD2 | TGTGCCAGCATACAGACTAGCGGATCCGCAGATACGCAGTATTTT | CASIQTSGSADTQYF
NA | TRBJ2-7 | TRBV4-1 | NA | TGCGCCAGCAGCCCCCGGGTGGGAGTCTACGAGCAGTACTTC | CASSPRVGVYEQYF
many | TRBJ2-2 | TRBV24-1 | NA | TGTGCCACCAGTGATTTGCGGAGGGGGAACACCGGGGAGCTGTTTTTT | CATSDLRRGNTGELFF
NA | TRBJ2-3 | TRBV5-1 | TRBD2 | TGTGCCAGCAGCTTGGCTCCTAGCGGGACAGATACGCAGTATTTT | CASSLAPSGTDTQYF
many | TRBJ2-1 | TRBV20-1 | NA | TGCAGTGCTAGGCGAGGATACAATGAGCAGTTCTTC | CSARRGYNEQFF
many | TRBJ2-7 | TRBV20-1 | TRBD2 | TGCAGTGCAAGACCAGCGGGACGACTCGAGCAGTACTTC | CSARPAGRLEQYF
NA | TRBJ2-5 | TRBV30 | TRBD1 | TGTGCCTGCCGGGACAGGAATCAAGAGACCCAGTACTTC | CACRDRNQETQYF
few | TRBJ1-2 | TRBV18 | TRBD1 | TGTGCCAGCTCACCGGGGACAGGGGGCGATGGCTACACCTTC | CASSPGTGGDGYTF
many | TRBJ2-5 | TRBV3-1 | TRBD2 | TGTGCCAGCGGCGCTAGCGGGAGGACCCAAGAGACCCAGTACTTC | CASGASGRTQETQYF
many | TRBJ2-3 | TRBV7-2 | NA | TGTGCCAGCAGCTTAGCGGCAGGGACCACAGATACGCAGTATTTT | CASSLAAGTTDTQYF
many | TRBJ1-5 | TRBV27 | NA | TGTGCCAGCAGTTTAGAAAGAAGGGGGGGTCAGCCCCAGCATTTT | CASSLERRGGQPQHF
many | TRBJ1-1 | TRBV19 | NA | TGTGCCAGTAGCCCAATTGATCCCACTGAAGCTTTCTTT | CASSPIDPTEAFF
NA | TRBJ2-7 | TRBV6-1 | TRBD1 | TGTGCCAGCAGCAAAGACAGGGGGTTCTACGAGCAGTACTTC | CASSKDRGFYEQYF
NA | TRBJ2-5 | TRBV7-3 | NA | TGTGCCAGCAGCCCGCTGGGGGGGCGAGGGGAGACCCAGTACTTC | CASSPLGGRGETQYF
NA | TRBJ1-2 | TRBV29-1 | NA | TGCAGCGTCGCCGGGGTAAACTATGGCTACACCTTC | CSVAGVNYGYTF
many | TRBJ2-2 | TRBV2 | NA | TGTGCCAGCAGCGTACTAGGGGGCGGGGAGCTGTTTTTT | CASSVLGGGELFF
NA | TRBJ2-5 | TRBV12-5 | NA | TGTGCTAGCCAGGGCGGGAGACAGGGAGAGACCCAGTACTTC | CASQGGRQGETQYF
many | TRBJ2-2 | TRBV5-1 | NA | TGCGCCAGCAGGATAGGGCGGGGGAACACCGGGGAGCTGTTTTTT | CASRIGRGNTGELFF
many | TRBJ2-1 | TRBV29-1 | TRBD1 | TGCAGCGTTGAGAAAAGGGACAGGGGAGGCAATGAGCAGTTCTTC | CSVEKRDRGGNEQFF
NA | TRBJ2-5 | TRBV5-1 | TRBD1 | TGCGCCAGCAGCAAGGGGACAGGGGGCCAAGAGACCCAGTACTTC | CASSKGTGGQETQYF
many | TRBJ2-3 | TRBV12-3/TRBV12-4 | NA | TGTGCCAGCAGTTTACGAGCGGACACAGATACGCAGTATTTT | CASSLRADTDTQYF
few | TRBJ2-2 | TRBV9 | NA | TGTGCCAGCAGCGTACGGACAGACCTCACCGGGGAGCTGTTTTTT | CASSVRTDLTGELFF
many | TRBJ2-7 | TRBV29-1 | NA | TGCAGCGTTGAAGTAAGGGGCAGGGGCTACGAGCAGTACTTC | CSVEVRGRGYEQYF
few | TRBJ1-2 | TRBV4-1 | TRBD1 | TGCGCCAGCAGCCAGCCCACAGGGGACCATGGCTACACCTTC | CASSQPTGDHGYTF
few | TRBJ1-1 | TRBV20-1 | TRBD1 | TGCAGTGCTAGTGGCCTCACAGGGGGCCCGAGTCAAGCTTTCTTT | CSASGLTGGPSQAFF
many | TRBJ1-2 | TRBV12-3/TRBV12-4 | NA | TGTGCCAGCAGTTTGGGAGGGGTGCACTATGGCTACACCTTC | CASSLGGVHYGYTF
NA | TRBJ1-6 | TRBV7-9 | NA | TGTGCCAGCGTCGACGGCAGCTCCTATAATTCACCCCTCCACTTT | CASVDGSSYNSPLHF
few | TRBJ1-6 | TRBV7-3 | NA | TGTGCCAGCAGCTGCGAGACAGAAAGGAATTCACCCCTCCACTTT | CASSCETERNSPLHF
NA | TRBJ2-3 | TRBV14 | TRBD1 | TGTGCCAGCAGCCAAGATCAGGGGGCGTCTAGCACAGATACGCAGTATTTT | CASSQDQGASSTDTQYF
NA | TRBJ1-3 | TRBV27 | NA | TGTGCCAGCAGTTTATCGGCAGCCTCTGGAAACACCATATATTTT | CASSLSAASGNTIYF
many | TRBJ2-1 | TRBV7-2 | TRBD2 | TGTGCCAGCAGCTTAGTCAGGGCGGGAGTCACCAGAGGTTACAATGAGCAGTTCTTC | CASSLVRAGVTRGYNEQFF
many | TRBJ2-1 | TRBV24-1 | NA | TGTGCCACCAGTGATCCCCGGTTGGGGTCCAAGAGTGAGCAGTTCTTC | CATSDPRLGSKSEQFF
NA | TRBJ2-7 | TRBV2 | TRBD2 | TGTGCCAGCAGATTAAGCGGGACCTACGAGCAGTACTTC | CASRLSGTYEQYF
few | TRBJ2-6 | TRBV6-1 | NA | TGTGCCAGCAGTGGAATACGGGAGACTGGGGCCAACGTCCTGACTTTC | CASSGIRETGANVLTF
NA | TRBJ2-5 | TRBV9 | NA | TGTGCCAGCAGCGCCGGCCTTTCAGAGACCCAGTACTTC | CASSAGLSETQYF
many | TRBJ2-3 | TRBV20-1 | TRBD1 | TGCAGTGCTAGAGCCCGGGACAGGGTGACAGATACGCAGTATTTT | CSARARDRVTDTQYF
many | TRBJ1-2 | TRBV27 | TRBD1 | TGTGCCAGCAGTTTTCGTCAGGGGGACTATGGCTACACCTTC | CASSFRQGDYGYTF
NA | TRBJ1-1 | TRBV6-2/TRBV6-3 | NA | TGTGCCAGCAGACTAGGGACGGATGAAGCTTTCTTT | CASRLGTDEAFF
NA | TRBJ2-6 | TRBV19 | TRBD1 | TGTGCCAGTAGTCCCCGGAGGACAGGACCCTTCTCTGGGGCCAACGTCCTGACTTTC | CASSPRRTGPFSGANVLTF
NA | TRBJ2-7 | TRBV12-3/TRBV12-4 | TRBD1 | TGTGCCAGCAGTCCCCGGGACAGACTTACCTACGAGCAGTACTTC | CASSPRDRLTYEQYF
NA | TRBJ2-3 | TRBV30 | NA | TGTGCCTGGAGCCCCTTTGAAGATACGCAGTATTTT | CAWSPFEDTQYF
NA | TRBJ1-5 | TRBV4-2 | NA | TGTGCCAGCAGCCAAGATCAGGAAGGCATAAATCAGCCCCAGCATTTT | CASSQDQEGINQPQHF
many | TRBJ2-7 | TRBV7-2 | TRBD2 | TGTGCCAGCAGCTCAAAGCGGGAGAGGTCCTACGAGCAGTACTTC | CASSSKRERSYEQYF
NA | TRBJ2-1 | TRBV5-1 | TRBD2 | TGCGCCAGCAGCCCCAAGACTAGCGGGAGCCGTCCAAGCAATGAGCAGTTCTTC | CASSPKTSGSRPSNEQFF
many | TRBJ2-5 | TRBV20-1 | TRBD2 | TGCAGTGCTAGGTTCGCGGGAGTCCCCCAAGAGACCCAGTACTTC | CSARFAGVPQETQYF
NA | TRBJ1-4 | TRBV6-1 | NA | TGTGCCACCCAAACAGGTGATACAACTAATGAAAAACTGCTTTTT | CATQTGDTTNEKLLF
many | TRBJ2-2 | TRBV30 | NA | TGTGCCTGGAGTGGAGGACAGAAGAACCACGGGGAGCTGTTTTTT | CAWSGGQKNHGELFF
NA | TRBJ2-3 | TRBV30 | NA | TGTGCCATGCGGATCCCGCGGACGCCCTACACAGATACGCAGTATTTT | CAMRIPRTPYTDTQYF
NA | TRBJ2-2 | TRBV30 | TRBD1 | TGTGCCTGGACTACCGGGACAGGGGACACCGGGGAGCTGTTTTTT | CAWTTGTGDTGELFF
NA | TRBJ2-1 | TRBV27 | TRBD1 | TGTGCCAGCAGGACGACAGGGGCCTCCTACGATGAGCAGTTCTTC | CASRTTGASYDEQFF